These T cell receptor beta chains were read from a single sample in a study of blood T cell repertoires in COVID-19. The method was immunoSEQ multiplex PCR; TCRdb's version includes in-frame clones alone and lacks a portion of them. Of roughly 250,000 clones listed, approximately 85% are singletons. The sample consisted of peripheral blood. The receptor set was obtained from a human donor with COVID-19, enrolled during active disease. The donor label of this sample is uncertain. Each CDR3 is given with its conserved first and last residue. Each record gives: V gene, J gene, clone size, D gene, CDR3 protein, CDR3 DNA. The D gene is left open where the match is weak. Part of the rows lack a size; the others show once, few, many or a class for expanded clones.

V gene: TRBV5-1
J gene: TRBJ2-1
clone size: NA
D gene: TRBD2
CDR3 protein: CASSSRGLVGVDEQFF
CDR3 DNA: TGCGCCAGCAGCTCGCGGGGACTAGTGGGGGTGGATGAGCAGTTCTTC

V gene: TRBV20-1
J gene: TRBJ2-7
clone size: NA
D gene: NA
CDR3 protein: CSARSGYEQYF
CDR3 DNA: TGCAGTGCCCGGTCGGGGTACGAGCAGTACTTC

V gene: TRBV2
J gene: TRBJ1-1
clone size: NA
D gene: NA
CDR3 protein: CASSGRAGSRTEAFF
CDR3 DNA: TGTGCCAGCAGTGGAAGGGCAGGGTCCCGCACTGAAGCTTTCTTT

V gene: TRBV27
J gene: TRBJ1-2
clone size: NA
D gene: TRBD1
CDR3 protein: CASSRGQGNSYGYTF
CDR3 DNA: TGTGCCAGCTCACGGGGACAGGGGAACAGCTATGGCTACACCTTC

V gene: TRBV3-1/TRBV3-2
J gene: TRBJ1-2
clone size: NA
D gene: TRBD1
CDR3 protein: CASSHEGQVGSGGYTF
CDR3 DNA: TGTGCCAGCAGCCATGAAGGACAGGTCGGTTCCGGTGGCTACACCTTC

V gene: TRBV6-1
J gene: TRBJ2-5
clone size: NA
D gene: TRBD2
CDR3 protein: CASSGGRWEGGRETQYF
CDR3 DNA: TGTGCCAGCAGTGGTGGAAGGTGGGAGGGAGGTAGAGAGACCCAGTACTTC

V gene: TRBV5-1
J gene: TRBJ2-7
clone size: NA
D gene: NA
CDR3 protein: CASSLASGYEQYF
CDR3 DNA: TGCGCCAGCAGCTTGGCCTCAGGCTACGAGCAGTACTTC

V gene: TRBV6-6
J gene: TRBJ1-1
clone size: few
D gene: NA
CDR3 protein: CASTREDTEAFF
CDR3 DNA: TGTGCCAGCACCCGGGAGGACACTGAAGCTTTCTTT

V gene: TRBV6-2/TRBV6-3
J gene: TRBJ2-1
clone size: NA
D gene: NA
CDR3 protein: CASSVLGSSYNEQFF
CDR3 DNA: TGTGCCAGCAGCGTTCTGGGGAGCTCCTACAATGAGCAGTTCTTC

V gene: TRBV6-5
J gene: TRBJ1-2
clone size: NA
D gene: TRBD1
CDR3 protein: CASSYQDRGNYGYTF
CDR3 DNA: TGTGCCAGCAGTTACCAAGACAGGGGCAACTATGGCTACACCTTC

V gene: TRBV28
J gene: TRBJ2-3
clone size: NA
D gene: TRBD1
CDR3 protein: CASSSTVDRTDTQYF
CDR3 DNA: TGTGCCAGCAGTTCAACAGTGGACAGGACAGATACGCAGTATTTT

V gene: TRBV2
J gene: TRBJ2-3
clone size: NA
D gene: TRBD2
CDR3 protein: CASSIAGGVDTQYF
CDR3 DNA: TGTGCCAGCAGTATAGCGGGAGGGGTAGATACGCAGTATTTT

V gene: TRBV10-3
J gene: TRBJ1-3
clone size: NA
D gene: TRBD1
CDR3 protein: CAIRGYRGDSGNTIYF
CDR3 DNA: TGTGCCATCAGAGGCTACAGGGGGGACTCTGGAAACACCATATATTTT

V gene: TRBV10-3
J gene: TRBJ2-6
clone size: NA
D gene: TRBD1
CDR3 protein: CAISVQQGAGANVLTF
CDR3 DNA: TGTGCCATCAGTGTCCAACAGGGGGCCGGGGCCAACGTCCTGACTTTC